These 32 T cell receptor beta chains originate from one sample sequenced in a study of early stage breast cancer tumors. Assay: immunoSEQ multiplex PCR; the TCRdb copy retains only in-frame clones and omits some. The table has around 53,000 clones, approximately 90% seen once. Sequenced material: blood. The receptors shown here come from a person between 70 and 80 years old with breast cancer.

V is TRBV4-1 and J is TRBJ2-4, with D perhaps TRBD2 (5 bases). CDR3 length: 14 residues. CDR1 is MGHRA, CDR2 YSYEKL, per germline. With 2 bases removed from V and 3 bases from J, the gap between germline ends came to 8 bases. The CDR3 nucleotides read TGCGCCAGCAGCCAACCGGGGAACAAAAACATTCAGTACTTC. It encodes CASSQPGNKNIQYF.

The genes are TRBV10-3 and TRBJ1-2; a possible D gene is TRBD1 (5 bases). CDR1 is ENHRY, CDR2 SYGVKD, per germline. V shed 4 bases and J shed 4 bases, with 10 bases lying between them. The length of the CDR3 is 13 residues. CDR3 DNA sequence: TGTGCCATCAGTGTAGGGGTTAGCTATGGCTACACCTTC. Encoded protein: CAISVGVSYGYTF.

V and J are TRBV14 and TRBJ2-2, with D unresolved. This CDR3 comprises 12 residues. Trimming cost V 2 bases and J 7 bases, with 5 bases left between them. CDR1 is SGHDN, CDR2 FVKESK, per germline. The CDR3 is CASSQSFGELFF. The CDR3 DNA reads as TGTGCCAGCAGCCAATCATTCGGGGAGCTGTTTTTT.

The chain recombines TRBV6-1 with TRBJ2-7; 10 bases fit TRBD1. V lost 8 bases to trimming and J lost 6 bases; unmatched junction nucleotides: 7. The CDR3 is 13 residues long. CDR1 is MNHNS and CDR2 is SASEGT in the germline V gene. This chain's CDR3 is CASSPGDRGEQYF. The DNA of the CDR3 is TGTGCCAGCTCTCCAGGGGACAGGGGCGAGCAGTACTTC.

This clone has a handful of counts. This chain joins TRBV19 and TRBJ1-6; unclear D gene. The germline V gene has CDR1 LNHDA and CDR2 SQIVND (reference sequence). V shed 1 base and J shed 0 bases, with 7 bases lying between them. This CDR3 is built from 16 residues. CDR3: CASSIGGISYNSPLHF. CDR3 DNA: TGTGCCAGTAGTATAGGAGGGATCTCCTATAATTCACCCCTCCACTTT.

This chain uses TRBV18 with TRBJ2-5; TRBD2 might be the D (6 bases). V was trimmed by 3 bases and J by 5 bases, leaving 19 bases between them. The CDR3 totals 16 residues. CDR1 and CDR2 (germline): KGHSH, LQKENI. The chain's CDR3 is CASSPPEGGGIETQYF. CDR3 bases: TGTGCCAGCTCACCGCCGGAGGGAGGCGGGATCGAGACCCAGTACTTC.

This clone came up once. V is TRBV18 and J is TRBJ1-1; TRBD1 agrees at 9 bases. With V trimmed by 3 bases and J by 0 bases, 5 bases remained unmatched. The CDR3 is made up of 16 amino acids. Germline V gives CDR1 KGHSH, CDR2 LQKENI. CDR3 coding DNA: TGTGCCAGCTCACCCCGGACAGGGGAGTTGAACACTGAAGCTTTCTTT. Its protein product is CASSPRTGELNTEAFF.

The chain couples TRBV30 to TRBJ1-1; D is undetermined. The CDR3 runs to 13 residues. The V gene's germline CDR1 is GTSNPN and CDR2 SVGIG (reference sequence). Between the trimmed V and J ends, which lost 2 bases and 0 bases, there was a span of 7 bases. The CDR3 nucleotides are TGTGCCTGGAGTTGGGAGATGAACACTGAAGCTTTCTTT. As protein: CAWSWEMNTEAFF.

CDR3: CASSITYNEQFF. DNA of the CDR3: TGCGCCAGCAGCATCACTTACAATGAGCAGTTCTTC. V is TRBV5-1 and J is TRBJ2-1; D is uncertain. The CDR3 length is 12 residues. V was shortened by 4 bases and J by 4 bases, with 6 bases between the two germline ends. Germline V CDR1 and CDR2: SGHRS, YFSETQ.

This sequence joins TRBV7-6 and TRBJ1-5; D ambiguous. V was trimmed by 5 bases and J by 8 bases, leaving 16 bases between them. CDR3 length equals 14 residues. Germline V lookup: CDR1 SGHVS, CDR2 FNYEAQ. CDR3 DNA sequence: TGTGCCAGCAGCCCCTACCCGGGTCGGGAGCCCCAGCATTTT. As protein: CASSPYPGREPQHF. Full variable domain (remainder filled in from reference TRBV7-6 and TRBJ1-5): GAGVSQSPRYKVTKRGQDVALRCDPISGHVSLYWYRQALGQGPEFLTYFNYEAQQDKSGLPNDRFSAERPEGSISTLTIQRTEQRDSAMYRCASSPYPGREPQHFGDGTRLSIL.

CDR3 sequence (DNA): TGTGCCAGCAGCCCCCGGACTAGCGACGGGGAGCTGTTTTTT. Amino acids: CASSPRTSDGELFF. The chain has TRBV7-7 and TRBJ2-2, with 9 bases lining up with TRBD2. J lost 7 bases, V lost 5 bases, and 5 bases had no gene match. Germline CDR1 is SSHAT and CDR2 is FNYEAQ (reference sequence). The CDR3 runs to 14 residues.

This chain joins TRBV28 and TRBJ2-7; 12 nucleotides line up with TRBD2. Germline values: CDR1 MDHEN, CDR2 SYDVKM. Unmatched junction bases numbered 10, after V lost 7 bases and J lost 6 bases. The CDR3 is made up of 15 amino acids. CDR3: CASIALAGGRGEQYF. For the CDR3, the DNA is TGTGCCAGCATCGCCCTAGCGGGGGGGCGTGGCGAGCAGTACTTC.

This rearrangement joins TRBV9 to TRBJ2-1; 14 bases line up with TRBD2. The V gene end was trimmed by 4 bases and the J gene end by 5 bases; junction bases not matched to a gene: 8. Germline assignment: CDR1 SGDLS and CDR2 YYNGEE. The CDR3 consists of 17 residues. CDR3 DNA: TGTGCCAGCAGCCCCCACTTGGGACTAGCGGGGGACAATGAGCAGTTCTTC. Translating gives CASSPHLGLAGDNEQFF.

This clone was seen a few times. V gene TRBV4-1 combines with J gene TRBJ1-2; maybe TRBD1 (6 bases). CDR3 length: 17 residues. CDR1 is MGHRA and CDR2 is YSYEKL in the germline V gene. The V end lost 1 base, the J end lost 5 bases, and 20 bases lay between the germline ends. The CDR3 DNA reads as TGCGCCAGCAGCCAAGCGGGAGGGGGTAGGAGGGGGTATGGCTACACCTTC. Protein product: CASSQAGGGRRGYGYTF.

CDR3 nucleotide sequence: TGTGCCAGCAGCCGCCCTGCGGGGGGATTATACGAGCAGTACTTC. This encodes CASSRPAGGLYEQYF. The chain recombines TRBV11-2 with TRBJ2-7; 8 bases align to TRBD2. Germline assignment: CDR1 SGHAT and CDR2 FQNNGV. There are 15 residues in the CDR3. Unmatched junction bases numbered 10, after V lost 5 bases and J lost 4 bases.

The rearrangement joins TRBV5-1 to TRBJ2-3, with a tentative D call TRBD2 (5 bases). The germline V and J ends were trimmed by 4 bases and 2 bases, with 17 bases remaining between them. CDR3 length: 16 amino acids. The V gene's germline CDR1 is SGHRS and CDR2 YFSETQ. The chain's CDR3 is CASSLSGLIYTDTQYF. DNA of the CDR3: TGCGCCAGCAGCCTGTCAGGACTGATATACACAGATACGCAGTATTTT.

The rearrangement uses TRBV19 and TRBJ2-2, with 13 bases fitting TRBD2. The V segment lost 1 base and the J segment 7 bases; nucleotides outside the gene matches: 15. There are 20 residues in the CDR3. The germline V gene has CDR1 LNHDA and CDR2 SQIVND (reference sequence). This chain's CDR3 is CASSIVVWTSGGQPGGELFF. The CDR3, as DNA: TGTGCCAGTAGTATAGTAGTCTGGACTAGCGGGGGCCAACCAGGCGGGGAGCTGTTTTTT.

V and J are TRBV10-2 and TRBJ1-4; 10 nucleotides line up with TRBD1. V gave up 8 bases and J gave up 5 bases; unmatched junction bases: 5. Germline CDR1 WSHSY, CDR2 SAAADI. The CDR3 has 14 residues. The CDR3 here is CASGRGQGNEKLFF. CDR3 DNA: TGCGCCAGCGGCCGGGGACAGGGGAATGAAAAACTGTTTTTT.

In DNA, the CDR3 is TGCGCCAGCAGTGACCAGGGGGGTTTGGGGACCCAGTACTTC. It translates to CASSDQGGLGTQYF. The chain links TRBV10-2 to TRBJ2-5; weak D call: TRBD1 (7 bases). Germline assignment: CDR1 WSHSY and CDR2 SAAADI. Trimming removed 3 bases at V and 7 bases at J, with 15 bases between. CDR3 length: 14 residues.

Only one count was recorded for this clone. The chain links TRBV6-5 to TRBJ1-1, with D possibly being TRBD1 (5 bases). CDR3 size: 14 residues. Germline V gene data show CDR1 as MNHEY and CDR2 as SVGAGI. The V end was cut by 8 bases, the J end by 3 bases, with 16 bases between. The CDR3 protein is CASRPTGGHTEAFF. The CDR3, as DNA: TGTGCCAGCCGACCAACGGGGGGACACACTGAAGCTTTCTTT.

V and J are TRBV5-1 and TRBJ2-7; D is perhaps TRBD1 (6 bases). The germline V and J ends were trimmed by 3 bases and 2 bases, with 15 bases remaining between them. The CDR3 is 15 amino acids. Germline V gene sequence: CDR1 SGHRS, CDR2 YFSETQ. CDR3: CASSSDRIFPYEQYF. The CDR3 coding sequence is TGCGCCAGCAGCTCAGACAGGATATTTCCCTACGAGCAGTACTTC.

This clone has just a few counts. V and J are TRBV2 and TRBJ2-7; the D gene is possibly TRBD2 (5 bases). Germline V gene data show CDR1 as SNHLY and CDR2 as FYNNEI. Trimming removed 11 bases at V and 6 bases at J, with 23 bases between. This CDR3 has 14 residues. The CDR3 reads CASQRGLQTLEQYF. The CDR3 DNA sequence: TGTGCCTCCCAGCGCGGGCTTCAAACCCTCGAGCAGTACTTC. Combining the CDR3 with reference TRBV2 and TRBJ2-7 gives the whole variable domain EPEVTQTPSHQVTQMGQEVILRCVPISNHLYFYWYRQILGQKVEFLVSFYNNEISEKSEIFDDQFSVERPDGSNFTLKIRSTKLEDSAMYFCASQRGLQTLEQYFGPGTRLTVT.

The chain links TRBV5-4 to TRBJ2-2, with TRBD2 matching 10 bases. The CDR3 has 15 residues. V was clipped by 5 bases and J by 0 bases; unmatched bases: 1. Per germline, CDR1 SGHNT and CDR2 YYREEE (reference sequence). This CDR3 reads CASRLAGTNTGELFF. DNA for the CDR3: TGTGCCAGCAGACTAGCGGGAACGAACACCGGGGAGCTGTTTTTT.

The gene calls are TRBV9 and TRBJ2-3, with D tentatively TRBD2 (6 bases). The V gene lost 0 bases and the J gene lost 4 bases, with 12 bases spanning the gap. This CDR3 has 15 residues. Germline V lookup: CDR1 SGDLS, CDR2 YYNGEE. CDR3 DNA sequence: TGTGCCAGCAGCGTAGCTGGCGGGGACGCAGATACGCAGTATTTT. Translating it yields CASSVAGGDADTQYF.

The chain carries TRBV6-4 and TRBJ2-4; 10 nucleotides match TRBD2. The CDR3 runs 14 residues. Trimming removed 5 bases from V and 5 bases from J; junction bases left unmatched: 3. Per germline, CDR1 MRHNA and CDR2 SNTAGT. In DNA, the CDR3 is TGTGCCAGCAGTCAAGGACTAGCGGAAAACATTCAGTACTTC. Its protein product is CASSQGLAENIQYF.

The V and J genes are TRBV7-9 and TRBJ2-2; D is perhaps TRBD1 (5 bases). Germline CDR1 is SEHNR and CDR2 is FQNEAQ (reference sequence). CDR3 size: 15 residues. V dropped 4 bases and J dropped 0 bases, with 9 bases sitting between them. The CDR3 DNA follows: TGTGCCAGCAGCTCCCCGACAGCGAACACCGGGGAGCTGTTTTTT. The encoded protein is CASSSPTANTGELFF.

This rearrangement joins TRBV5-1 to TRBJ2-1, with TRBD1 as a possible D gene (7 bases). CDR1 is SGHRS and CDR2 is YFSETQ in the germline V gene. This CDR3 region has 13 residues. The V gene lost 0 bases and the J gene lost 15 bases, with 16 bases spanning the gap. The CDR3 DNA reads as TGCGCCAGCAGCTTGGCCGGAGCGCAGGGGGGGTTCTTC. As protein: CASSLAGAQGGFF.

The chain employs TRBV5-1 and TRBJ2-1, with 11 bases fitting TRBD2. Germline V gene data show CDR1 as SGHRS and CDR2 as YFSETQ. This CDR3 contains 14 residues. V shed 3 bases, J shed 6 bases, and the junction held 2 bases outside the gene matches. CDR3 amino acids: CASSSTSGSNEQFF. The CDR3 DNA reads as TGCGCCAGCAGCTCTACTAGCGGGAGCAATGAGCAGTTCTTC.

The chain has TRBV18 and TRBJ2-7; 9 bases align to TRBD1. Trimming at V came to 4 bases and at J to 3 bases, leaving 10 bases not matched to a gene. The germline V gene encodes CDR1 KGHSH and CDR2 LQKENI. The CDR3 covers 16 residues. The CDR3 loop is CASSRLQGARSYEQYF. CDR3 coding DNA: TGTGCCAGCTCACGGTTACAGGGGGCGCGGAGCTACGAGCAGTACTTC.

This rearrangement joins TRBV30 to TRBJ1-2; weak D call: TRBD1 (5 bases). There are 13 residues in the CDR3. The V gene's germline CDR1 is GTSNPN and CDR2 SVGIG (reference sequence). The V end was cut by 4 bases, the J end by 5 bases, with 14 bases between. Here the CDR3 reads CAWTQGRMYGYTF. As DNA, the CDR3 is TGTGCCTGGACTCAGGGAAGGATGTATGGCTACACCTTC.

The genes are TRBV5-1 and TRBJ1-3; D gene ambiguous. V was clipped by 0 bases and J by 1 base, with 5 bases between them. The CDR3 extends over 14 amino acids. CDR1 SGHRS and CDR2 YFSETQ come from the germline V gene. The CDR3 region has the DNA TGCGCCAGCAGCTTGGACACATCTGGAAACACCATATATTTT. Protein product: CASSLDTSGNTIYF. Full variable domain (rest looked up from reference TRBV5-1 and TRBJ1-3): KAGVTQTPRYLIKTRGQQVTLSCSPISGHRSVSWYQQTPGQGLQFLFEYFSETQRNKGNFPGRFSGRQFSNSRSEMNVSTLELGDSALYLCASSLDTSGNTIYFGEGSWLTVV.

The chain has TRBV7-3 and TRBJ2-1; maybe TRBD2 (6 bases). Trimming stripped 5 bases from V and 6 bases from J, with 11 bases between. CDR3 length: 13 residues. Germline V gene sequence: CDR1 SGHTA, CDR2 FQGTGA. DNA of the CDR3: TGTGCCAGCAGCGGAGGGACTGTCAATGAGCAGTTCTTC. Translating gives CASSGGTVNEQFF.